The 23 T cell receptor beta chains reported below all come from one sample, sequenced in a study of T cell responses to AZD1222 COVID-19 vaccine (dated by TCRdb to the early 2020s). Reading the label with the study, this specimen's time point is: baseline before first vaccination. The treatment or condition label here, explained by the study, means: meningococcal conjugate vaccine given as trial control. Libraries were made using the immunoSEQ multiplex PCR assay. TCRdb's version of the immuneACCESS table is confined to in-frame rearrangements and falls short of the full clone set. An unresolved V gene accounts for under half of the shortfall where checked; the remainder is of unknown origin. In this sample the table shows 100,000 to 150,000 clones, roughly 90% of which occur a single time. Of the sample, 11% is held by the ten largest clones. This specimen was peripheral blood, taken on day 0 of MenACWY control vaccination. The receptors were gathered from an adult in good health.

In nucleotides, the CDR3 is TGTGCCACCAGTGACCCAGGGTTTACTGAAGCTTTCTTT. Translated, it gives CATSDPGFTEAFF. The V gene is TRBV24-1, the J gene TRBJ1-1; perhaps TRBD1 as D (5 bases). Looked up from germline, CDR1 is KGHDR and CDR2 is SFDVKD. The length of the CDR3 is 13 residues. V shed 4 bases and J shed 5 bases, with 10 bases lying between them.

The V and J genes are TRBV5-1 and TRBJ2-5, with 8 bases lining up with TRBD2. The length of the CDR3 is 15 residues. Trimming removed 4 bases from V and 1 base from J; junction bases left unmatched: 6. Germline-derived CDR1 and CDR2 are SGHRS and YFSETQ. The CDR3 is CASSGGTSGQETQYF. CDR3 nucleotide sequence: TGCGCCAGCAGCGGCGGAACTAGCGGCCAAGAGACCCAGTACTTC.

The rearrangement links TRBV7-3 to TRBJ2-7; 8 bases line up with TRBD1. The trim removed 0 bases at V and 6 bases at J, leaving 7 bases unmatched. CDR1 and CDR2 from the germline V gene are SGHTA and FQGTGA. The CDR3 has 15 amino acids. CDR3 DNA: TGTGCCAGCAGCTTAACGGGACAGGAACTGGGCGAGCAGTACTTC. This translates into CASSLTGQELGEQYF.

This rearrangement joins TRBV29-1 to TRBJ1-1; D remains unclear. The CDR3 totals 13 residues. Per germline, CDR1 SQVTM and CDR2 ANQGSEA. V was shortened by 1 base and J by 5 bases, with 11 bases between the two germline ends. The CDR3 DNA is TGCAGCGTTGAAGGGCAGGAAGGTACTGAAGCTTTCTTT. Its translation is CSVEGQEGTEAFF.

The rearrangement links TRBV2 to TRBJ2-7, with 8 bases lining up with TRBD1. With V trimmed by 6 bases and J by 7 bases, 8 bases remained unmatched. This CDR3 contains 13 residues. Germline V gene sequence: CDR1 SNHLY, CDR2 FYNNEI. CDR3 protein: CASSEQGVGEQYF. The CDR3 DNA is TGTGCCAGCAGCGAACAGGGGGTGGGAGAGCAGTACTTC.

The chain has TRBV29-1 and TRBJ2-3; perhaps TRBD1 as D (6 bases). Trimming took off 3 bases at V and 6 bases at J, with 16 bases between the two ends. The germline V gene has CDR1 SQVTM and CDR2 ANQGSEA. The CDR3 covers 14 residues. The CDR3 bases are TGCAGCGTTGAGGGGACATCTAGACTGGATACGCAGTATTTT. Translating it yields CSVEGTSRLDTQYF.

DNA for the CDR3: TGTGCCAGCAGTGGGGATTCTAGCGGGAGGGCAGATACGCAGTATTTT. Protein sequence: CASSGDSSGRADTQYF. The chain joins TRBV6-1 to TRBJ2-3, with 12 bases that match TRBD2. With V trimmed by 4 bases and J by 4 bases, 6 bases remained unmatched. The CDR3 spans 16 residues. Germline V gene sequence: CDR1 MNHNS, CDR2 SASEGT.

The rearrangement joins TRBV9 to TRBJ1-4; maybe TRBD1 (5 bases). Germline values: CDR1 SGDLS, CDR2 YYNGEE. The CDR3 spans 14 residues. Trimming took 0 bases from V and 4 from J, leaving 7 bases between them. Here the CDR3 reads CASSVAGGNEKLFF. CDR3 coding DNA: TGTGCCAGCAGCGTAGCTGGGGGTAATGAAAAACTGTTTTTT.

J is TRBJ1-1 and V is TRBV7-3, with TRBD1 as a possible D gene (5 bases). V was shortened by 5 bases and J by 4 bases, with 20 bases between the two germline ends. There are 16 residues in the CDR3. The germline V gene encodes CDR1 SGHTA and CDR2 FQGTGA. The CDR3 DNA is TGTGCCAGCAGCCCCACGCCCCTTGGTCAGGGCACTGAAGCTTTCTTT. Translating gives CASSPTPLGQGTEAFF.

CDR3 protein: CASSASEEQPQHF. The CDR3, as DNA: TGTGCCAGCTCAGCGAGCGAGGAGCAGCCCCAGCATTTT. The J gene is TRBJ1-5, the V gene TRBV18; D call uncertain. The germline gives CDR1 KGHSH, CDR2 LQKENI. V shed 5 bases and J shed 7 bases, with 12 bases lying between them. The CDR3 runs 13 residues. The full variable domain, completed using reference TRBV18 and TRBJ1-5, is NAGVMQNPRHLVRRRGQEARLRCSPMKGHSHVYWYRQLPEEGLKFMVYLQKENIIDESGMPKERFSAEFPKEGPSILRIQQVVRGDSAAYFCASSASEEQPQHFGDGTRLSIL.

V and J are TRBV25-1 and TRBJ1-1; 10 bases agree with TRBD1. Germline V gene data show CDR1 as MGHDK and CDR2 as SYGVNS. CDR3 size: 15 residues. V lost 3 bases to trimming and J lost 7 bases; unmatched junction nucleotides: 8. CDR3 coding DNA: TGTGCCAGCAGTGACCCTGGACAGGGGGTCTATGAAGCTTTCTTT. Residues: CASSDPGQGVYEAFF.

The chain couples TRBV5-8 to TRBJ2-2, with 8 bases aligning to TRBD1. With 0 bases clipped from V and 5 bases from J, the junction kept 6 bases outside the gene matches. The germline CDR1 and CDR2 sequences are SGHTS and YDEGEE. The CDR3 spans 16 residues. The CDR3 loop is CASSLERTGKTGELFF. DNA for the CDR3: TGTGCCAGCAGCTTGGAGCGGACAGGGAAGACCGGGGAGCTGTTTTTT.

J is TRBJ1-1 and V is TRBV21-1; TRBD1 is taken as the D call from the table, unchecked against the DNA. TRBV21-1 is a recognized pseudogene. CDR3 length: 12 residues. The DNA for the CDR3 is TGTGCCAGTGGACAGCTGAACACTGAAGCTTTCTTT. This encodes CASGQLNTEAFF.

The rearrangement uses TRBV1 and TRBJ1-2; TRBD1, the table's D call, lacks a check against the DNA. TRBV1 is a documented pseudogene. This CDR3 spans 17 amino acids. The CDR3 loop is CTSSLRDRGRVSYSYTF. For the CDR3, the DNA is TGCACCAGCAGCCTACGGGACAGGGGGCGCGTCTCCTATAGCTACACCTTC.

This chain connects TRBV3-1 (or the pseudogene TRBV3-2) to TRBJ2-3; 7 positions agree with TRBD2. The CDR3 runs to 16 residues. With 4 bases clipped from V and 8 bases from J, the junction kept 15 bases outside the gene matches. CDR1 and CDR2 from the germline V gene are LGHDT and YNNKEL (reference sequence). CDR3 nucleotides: TGTGCCAGCAGCCCCCTTTCTAAGTGGGAGGGCACTACGCAGTATTTT. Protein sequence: CASSPLSKWEGTTQYF.

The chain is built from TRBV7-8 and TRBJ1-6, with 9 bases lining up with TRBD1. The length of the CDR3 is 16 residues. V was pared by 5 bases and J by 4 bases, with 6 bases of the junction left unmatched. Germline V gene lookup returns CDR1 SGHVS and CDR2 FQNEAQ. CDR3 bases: TGTGCCAGCAGCGCGACAGGGGGGCCTTATAATTCACCCCTCCACTTT. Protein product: CASSATGGPYNSPLHF.

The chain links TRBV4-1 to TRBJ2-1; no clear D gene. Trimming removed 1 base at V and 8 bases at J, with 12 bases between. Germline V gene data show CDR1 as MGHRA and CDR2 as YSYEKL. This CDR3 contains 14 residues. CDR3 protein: CASSQGGWSDEQFF. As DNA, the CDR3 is TGCGCCAGCAGCCAAGGAGGCTGGTCGGATGAGCAGTTCTTC.

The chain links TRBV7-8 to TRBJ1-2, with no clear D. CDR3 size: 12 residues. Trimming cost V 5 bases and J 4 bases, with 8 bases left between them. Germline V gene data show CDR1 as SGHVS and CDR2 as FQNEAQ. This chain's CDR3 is CASSQEGYGYTF. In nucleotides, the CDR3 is TGTGCCAGCAGCCAAGAGGGCTATGGCTACACCTTC.

The CDR3 loop reads CASSLTGTSGSSKQFF. The CDR3 bases are TGTGCCAGCAGTCTAACCGGGACTAGCGGGAGTAGTAAGCAGTTCTTC. J is TRBJ2-1 and V is TRBV6-2 or TRBV6-3; 14 bases are a match to TRBD2. V lost 5 bases and J lost 11; bases outside the gene matches: 11. The CDR3 totals 16 residues. CDR1 and CDR2 from the germline V gene are MNHEY and SVGEGT.

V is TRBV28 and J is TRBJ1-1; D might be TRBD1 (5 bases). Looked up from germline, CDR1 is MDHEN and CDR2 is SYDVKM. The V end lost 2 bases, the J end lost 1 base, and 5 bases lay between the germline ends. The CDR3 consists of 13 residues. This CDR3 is CASSLGANTEAFF. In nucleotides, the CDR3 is TGTGCCAGCAGTTTAGGGGCGAACACTGAAGCTTTCTTT.

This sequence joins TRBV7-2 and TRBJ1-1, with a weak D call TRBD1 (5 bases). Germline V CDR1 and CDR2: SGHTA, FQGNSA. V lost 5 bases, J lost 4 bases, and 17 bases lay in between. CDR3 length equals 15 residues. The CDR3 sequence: CASSARGGVVTEAFF. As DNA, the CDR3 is TGTGCCAGCAGCGCTCGGGGAGGGGTGGTCACTGAAGCTTTCTTT.

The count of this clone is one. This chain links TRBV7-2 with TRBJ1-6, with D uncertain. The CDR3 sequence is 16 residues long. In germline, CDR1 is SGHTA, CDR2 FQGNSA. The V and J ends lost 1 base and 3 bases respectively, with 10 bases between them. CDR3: CASSLGDIIYNSPLHF. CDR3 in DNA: TGTGCCAGCAGCTTAGGCGACATAATCTATAATTCACCCCTCCACTTT.

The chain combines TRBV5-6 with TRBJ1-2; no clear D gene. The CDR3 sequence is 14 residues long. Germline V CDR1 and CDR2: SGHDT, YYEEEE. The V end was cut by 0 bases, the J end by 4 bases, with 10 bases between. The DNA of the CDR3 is TGTGCCAGCAGCTTGGCCCAGACCAGCTATGGCTACACCTTC. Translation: CASSLAQTSYGYTF.